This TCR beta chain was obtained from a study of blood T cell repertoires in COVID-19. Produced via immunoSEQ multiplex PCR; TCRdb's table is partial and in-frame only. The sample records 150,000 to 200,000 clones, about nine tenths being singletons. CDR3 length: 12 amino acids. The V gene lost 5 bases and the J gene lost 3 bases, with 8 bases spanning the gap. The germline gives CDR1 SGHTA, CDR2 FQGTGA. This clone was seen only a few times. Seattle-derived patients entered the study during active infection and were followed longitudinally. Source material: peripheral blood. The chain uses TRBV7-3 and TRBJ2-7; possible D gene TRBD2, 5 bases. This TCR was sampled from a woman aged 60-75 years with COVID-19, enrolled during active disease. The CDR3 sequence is CASSPSGYEQYF. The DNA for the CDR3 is TGTGCCAGCAGCCCGAGCGGCTACGAGCAGTACTTC.